Reported below is one T cell receptor beta chain. Antigen unknown. The record originates from a study of cytomegalovirus exposure and HLA in healthy donors. Study in general: Approximately 180 million T cells yielded 100 million to 130 million unique TCR beta sequences, as an earlier analysis found.

Researchers ran the PCR with 60 Vbeta and 13 Jbeta primers. Data came from immunoSEQ multiplex PCR; TCRdb stores just in-frame clones and leaves some out. The data show 110,000 to 150,000 clones, roughly 73% seen once. Points from the study as a whole: Immune exposure data for these donors was limited to CMV serostatus. Roughly uniform sequencing depth across donors was assumed, possibly incorrectly. Being productive about 90% or about 30% of the time was typical of most TCR beta V segments in an earlier analysis.

This CDR3 spans 17 amino acids. Deletions cut 0 bases from V and 0 bases from J, with 13 bases between. Germline V CDR1 and CDR2: SGHNT, YYREEE (reference sequence). This chain links TRBV5-4 with TRBJ1-3; no definite D call. The source of this sequence is a human donor in good health. Sequenced material: PBMCs. CDR3 amino acids: CASSLGAGTVSGNTIYF. DNA of the CDR3: TGTGCCAGCAGCTTGGGTGCTGGCACAGTCTCTGGAAACACCATATATTTT.